This T cell receptor beta chain was recorded in a study of T cells in Graves' hyperthyroidism and ophthalmopathy. Disease duration under 2 months; hyperthyroidism patients were aged 18 to 65. Out of less than 12 ml of fresh peripheral blood came the PBMCs. V dropped 1 base and J dropped 9 bases, with 7 bases sitting between them. The CDR3 spans 13 residues. The investigators amplified TCR beta CDR3 regions from RNA transcripts. TCR CDR3 regions were first amplified by RT-PCR with HTBI primers. From the multiplex PCR reads, TCRdb called clonotypes with MiXCR, one entry per CDR3 protein. This sample has about 700,000 distinct CDR3 sequences; around 15% occur once, and the top ten carry 10%. Study results and limitations: Ophthalmopathy stood apart from stable hyperthyroidism in a 13 V-J model.

Note on this clonotype: Its matching antigen is unknown. The conserved final phenylalanine or tryptophan is absent from the CDR3, which likely points to a read error.

This sequence originates from a woman aged 18-35 years with Graves' hyperthyroidism. The J gene is TRBJ1-6, the V gene TRBV12-3 or TRBV12-4; unclear D gene. Source material: blood. The CDR3 loop reads CASSLGQLSPLHS. As DNA, the CDR3 is TGTGCCAGCAGTTTAGGGCAACTTTCACCCCTCCACTCT.